Each of the 5 T cell receptor beta chains below was sequenced from the same sample in a study of human T cells and chemical hapten exposure. The time point denotes: patch test 3, about 24 weeks after DPC sensitization. Treatment: therapeutic diphenylcyclopropenone sensitization with weekly scalp DPC. TCRdb redid the calling of the RACE reads with MiXCR, one entry per CDR3 protein. The sample yields 210,000 or so distinct CDR3 sequences, about 25% seen once. The specimen comprised whole blood, sampled in connection with sensitization to the hapten diphenylcyclopropenone (DPC). The receptors originated from a woman aged 40 to 50 with alopecia areata. Some clones in this sample may be carry-over from other donors' samples.

The rearrangement links TRBV3-1 to TRBJ1-2, with 7 bases matching TRBD1. V trimming: 2 bases; J trimming: 3 bases; junction bases outside the gene matches: 6. Germline assignment: CDR1 LGHDT and CDR2 YNNKEL (reference sequence). CDR3 size: 15 residues. CDR3 nucleotide sequence: TGTGCCAGCAGCCAAAACAGGGGCGTTCACTATGGCTACACCTTC. Amino acid sequence: CASSQNRGVHYGYTF.

This clonotype was observed a few times. This chain connects TRBV29-1 to TRBJ2-3; D uncertain. The V gene lost 5 bases and the J gene lost 7 bases, with 10 bases spanning the gap. There are 11 residues in the CDR3. From germline, CDR1 is SQVTM and CDR2 ANQGSEA. CDR3 loop: CSVYTRNTQYF. CDR3 nucleotide sequence: TGCAGCGTTTATACACGGAATACGCAGTATTTT.

This chain uses TRBV5-1 with TRBJ2-4; 7 nucleotides match TRBD2. The CDR3 covers 15 residues. V lost 0 bases, J lost 9 bases, and 9 bases stayed unmatched. Germline V gene lookup returns CDR1 SGHRS and CDR2 YFSETQ. The CDR3 sequence: CASSLAGEGKGIQYF. The CDR3 DNA follows: TGCGCCAGCAGCTTGGCCGGGGAGGGGAAGGGCATTCAGTACTTC.

The V gene is TRBV6-5, the J gene TRBJ2-7; a weak D match, TRBD1 (6 bases). Looked up from germline, CDR1 is MNHEY and CDR2 is SVGAGI. This CDR3 comprises 14 residues. Trimming took 0 bases from V and 7 from J, leaving 13 bases between them. The CDR3 bases are TGTGCCAGCAGTTACTCGAGCAGGGGAAGAGAGCAGTACTTC. It yields the protein CASSYSSRGREQYF.

There are a few counts of this clonotype. The chain employs TRBV15 and TRBJ2-1; possible D gene TRBD2, 6 bases. Germline values: CDR1 LNHNV, CDR2 YYDKDF (reference sequence). CDR3 length equals 16 residues. Trimming took 0 bases from V and 0 from J, leaving 9 bases between them. CDR3 nucleotide sequence: TGTGCCACCAGCAGAGATAGCGGAAGCTCCTACAATGAGCAGTTCTTC. This codes for CATSRDSGSSYNEQFF.